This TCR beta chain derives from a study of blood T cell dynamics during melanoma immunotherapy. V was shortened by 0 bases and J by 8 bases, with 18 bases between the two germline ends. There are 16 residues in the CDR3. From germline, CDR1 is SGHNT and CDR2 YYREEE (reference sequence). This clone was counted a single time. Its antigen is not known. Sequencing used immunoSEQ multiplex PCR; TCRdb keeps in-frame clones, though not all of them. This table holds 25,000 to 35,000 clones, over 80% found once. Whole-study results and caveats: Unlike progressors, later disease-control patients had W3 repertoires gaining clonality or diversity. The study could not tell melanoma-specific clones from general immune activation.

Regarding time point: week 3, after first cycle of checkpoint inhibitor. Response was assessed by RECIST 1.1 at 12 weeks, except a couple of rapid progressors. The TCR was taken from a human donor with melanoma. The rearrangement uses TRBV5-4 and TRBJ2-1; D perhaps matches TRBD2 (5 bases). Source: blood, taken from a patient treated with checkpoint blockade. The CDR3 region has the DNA TGTGCCAGCAGCTTGGCGGGGTTCTCCTCTGGGGATGAGCAGTTCTTC. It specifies CASSLAGFSSGDEQFF.